This TCR beta chain is from a study of control samples from healthy donors and cancer patients (dated by TCRdb to 2018 to 2021). In regard to this clone: The antigen it recognizes is unknown. No much larger clone exists at a distance of one base, and base qualities are not known.

Trimming removed 1 base from V and 1 base from J; the gene matches leave 1 base unexplained. Counted from cysteine to phenylalanine, this CDR3 has 14 amino acids. The only DNA kept is the CDR3, 42 bases in frame from the first base. From the germline V gene (reference sequence), CDR1 is SGHKS and CDR2 is YYEKEE. Receptors were amplified or captured by the immunoSEQ multiplex PCR assay. TCRdb holds this immuneACCESS table with in-frame rearrangements only. Some clones are missing; in checked studies, unresolved V genes explain under half, and the rest has no known cause. Present in this sample are fewer than 90,000 clones, approximately 87% of which were seen just once. The ten largest clones represent 28% of the sample.

The chain joins TRBV5-5 to TRBJ2-5; a stretch of 7 junction bases matches TRBD1. The receptor's source is a man aged 45 to 65 in good health. Sequencing used blood. The CDR3 region has the sequence CASSLTGAQETQYF. The DNA reads TGTGCCAGCAGCTTGACAGGGGCCCAAGAGACCCAGTACTTC.